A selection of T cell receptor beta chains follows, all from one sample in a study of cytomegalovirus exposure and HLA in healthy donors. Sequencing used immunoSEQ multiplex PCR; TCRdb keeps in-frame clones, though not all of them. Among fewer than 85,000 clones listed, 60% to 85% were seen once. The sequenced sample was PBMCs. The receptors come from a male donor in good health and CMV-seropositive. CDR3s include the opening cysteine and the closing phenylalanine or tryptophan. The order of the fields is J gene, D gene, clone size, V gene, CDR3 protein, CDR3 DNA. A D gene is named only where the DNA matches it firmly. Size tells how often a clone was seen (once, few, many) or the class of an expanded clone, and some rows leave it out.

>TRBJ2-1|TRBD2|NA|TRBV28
CASSLGLVAGDNEQFF
TGTGCCAGCAGTTTAGGATTGGTAGCGGGGGATAATGAGCAGTTCTTC
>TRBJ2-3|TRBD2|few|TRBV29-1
CSVESLAGAADTQYF
TGCAGCGTTGAATCACTAGCGGGAGCGGCAGATACGCAGTATTTT
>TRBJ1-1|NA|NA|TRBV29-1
CSVHVFEANTEAFF
TGCAGCGTTCATGTTTTCGAGGCGAACACTGAAGCTTTCTTT
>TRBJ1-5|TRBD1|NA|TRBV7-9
CASSLGQGGQPQHF
TGTGCCAGCAGCTTAGGACAGGGCGGTCAGCCCCAGCATTTT
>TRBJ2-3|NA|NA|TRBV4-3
CASSQGQLSTDTQYF
TGCGCCAGCAGCCAAGGACAGCTTAGCACAGATACGCAGTATTTT
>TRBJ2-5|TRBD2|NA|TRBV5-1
CASSLGTSAETQYF
TGCGCCAGCAGCTTGGGGACTAGCGCAGAGACCCAGTACTTC
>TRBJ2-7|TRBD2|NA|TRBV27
CASRPAGEGIEQYF
TGTGCCAGCAGGCCAGCGGGGGAAGGGATCGAGCAGTACTTC
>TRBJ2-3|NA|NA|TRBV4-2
CASSQEAGTQYF
TGTGCCAGCAGCCAAGAAGCAGGGACGCAGTATTTT
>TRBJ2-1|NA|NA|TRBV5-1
CASSLGASWGDEQFF
TGCGCCAGCAGCTTGGGGGCTAGCTGGGGGGATGAGCAGTTCTTC
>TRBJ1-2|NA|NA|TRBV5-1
CASSLDMARSQYGYTF
TGCGCCAGCAGCTTGGATATGGCCAGGTCCCAGTATGGCTACACCTTC
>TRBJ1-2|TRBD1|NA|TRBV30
CAWSAGTDRSYTF
TGTGCCTGGAGTGCCGGGACAGACCGTAGCTACACCTTC
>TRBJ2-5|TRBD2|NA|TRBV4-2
CASSQGLIAGRETQYF
TGTGCCAGCAGCCAAGGTCTTATAGCGGGGAGAGAGACCCAGTACTTC
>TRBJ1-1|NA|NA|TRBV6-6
CASSYPEGGCEAFF
TGTGCCAGCAGTTACCCAGAGGGTGGGTGTGAAGCTTTCTTT
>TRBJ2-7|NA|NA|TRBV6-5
CASSTGFSYEQYF
TGTGCCAGCTCGACAGGTTTCTCCTACGAGCAGTACTTC
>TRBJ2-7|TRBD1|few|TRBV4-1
CASSQGQGMSYEQYF
TGCGCCAGCAGCCAGGGACAGGGAATGAGCTACGAGCAGTACTTC
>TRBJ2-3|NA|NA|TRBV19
CASSGQTGTQYF
TGTGCCAGTAGCGGACAAACAGGTACGCAGTATTTT
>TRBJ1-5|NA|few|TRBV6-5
CASRSTEYSNQPQHF
TGTGCCAGCAGATCCACGGAGTATAGCAATCAGCCCCAGCATTTT
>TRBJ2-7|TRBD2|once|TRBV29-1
CSVGTTSGITYEQYF
TGCAGCGTTGGAACGACTAGCGGGATTACCTACGAGCAGTACTTC
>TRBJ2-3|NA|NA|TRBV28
CASSSGQSTDTQYF
TGTGCCAGCAGTTCCGGACAAAGCACAGATACGCAGTATTTT
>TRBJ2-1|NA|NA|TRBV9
CASSVGDSTYNEQFF
TGTGCCAGCAGCGTAGGGGACTCGACTTACAATGAGCAGTTCTTC
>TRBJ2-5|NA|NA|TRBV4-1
CASSRLVLETQYF
TGCGCCAGCAGCCGGCTAGTCTTGGAGACCCAGTACTTC
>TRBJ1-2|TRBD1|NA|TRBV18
CASSPLLSTGGSNYGYTF
TGTGCCAGCTCACCACTTTTGTCGACAGGGGGTTCTAACTATGGCTACACCTTC
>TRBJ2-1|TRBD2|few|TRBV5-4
CASSLLGGGYNEQFF
TGTGCCAGCAGCCTCTTGGGCGGGGGATACAATGAGCAGTTCTTC
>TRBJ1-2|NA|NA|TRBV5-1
CASSLLDGGYGYTF
TGCGCCAGCAGCCTCTTAGACGGAGGCTATGGCTACACCTTC
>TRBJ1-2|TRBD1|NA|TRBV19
CASSKGALYGYTF
TGTGCCAGTAGTAAGGGGGCTCTCTATGGCTACACCTTC
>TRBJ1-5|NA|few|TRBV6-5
CASSWLAGTQNQPQHF
TGTGCCAGCAGTTGGCTAGCCGGGACACAAAATCAGCCCCAGCATTTT
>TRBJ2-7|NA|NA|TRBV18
CASSPPNTQASSYEQYF
TGTGCCAGCTCACCACCGAACACACAGGCTAGCTCCTACGAGCAGTACTTC
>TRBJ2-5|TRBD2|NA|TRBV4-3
CASSHPTSGGRETQYF
TGCGCCAGCAGCCACCCGACTAGCGGGGGTCGGGAGACCCAGTACTTC
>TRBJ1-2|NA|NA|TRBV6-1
CASSDPTVLGYTF
TGTGCCAGCAGTGACCCGACAGTACTTGGCTACACCTTC
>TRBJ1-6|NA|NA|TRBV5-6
CASRGGPNSPLHF
TGTGCCAGCAGGGGTGGGCCGAATTCACCCCTCCACTTT
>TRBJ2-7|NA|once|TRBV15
CATSRDRTLRGSYEQYF
TGTGCCACCAGCAGAGATCGGACGTTGAGGGGGTCCTACGAGCAGTACTTC
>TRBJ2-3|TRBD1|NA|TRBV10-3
CAISEQGQGSDTQYF
TGTGCCATCAGTGAGCAAGGACAGGGGTCAGATACGCAGTATTTT
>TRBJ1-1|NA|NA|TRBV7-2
CASTQPGGSTEAFF
TGTGCCAGCACCCAGCCCGGGGGGTCCACTGAAGCTTTCTTT
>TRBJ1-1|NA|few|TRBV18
CASSPARELNTEAFF
TGTGCCAGCTCACCTGCGCGGGAATTGAACACTGAAGCTTTCTTT
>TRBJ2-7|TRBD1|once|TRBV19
CASSIATRAGGSYEQYF
TGTGCCAGTAGTATAGCCACTCGGGCAGGGGGCTCCTACGAGCAGTACTTC